A single sample is the source of the 7 T cell receptor beta chains below, sequenced in a study of control samples from healthy donors and cancer patients. Generated by immunoSEQ multiplex PCR, the TCRdb table keeps only in-frame clones and is missing some. This table has around 170,000 clones, around 90% appearing once. The specimen sequenced was blood. These receptors all come from a man aged 30-40 years in good health.

V is TRBV4-1 and J is TRBJ2-2, with unresolved D. This CDR3 contains 14 residues. V lost 0 bases and J lost 3, with 5 bases in between. Per the germline V gene, CDR1 is MGHRA and CDR2 is YSYEKL. This CDR3 reads CASSQDWDTGELFF. The DNA for the CDR3 is TGCGCCAGCAGCCAAGATTGGGACACCGGGGAGCTGTTTTTT.

V is TRBV2 and J is TRBJ1-2; 7 nucleotides align to TRBD1. This CDR3 region has 20 residues. J was trimmed by 4 bases and V by 6 bases; bases with no gene match: 26. The germline gives CDR1 SNHLY, CDR2 FYNNEI. In nucleotides, the CDR3 is TGTGCCAGCAGCCAACCTAGACAGGGATCCCCCATTCGTGTTTTCTATGGCTACACCTTC. Protein product: CASSQPRQGSPIRVFYGYTF.

The chain employs TRBV5-6 and TRBJ1-1; 12 bases align to TRBD1. Per the germline V gene, CDR1 is SGHDT and CDR2 is YYEEEE. The CDR3 has 18 residues. With V trimmed by 4 bases and J by 0 bases, 10 bases remained unmatched. The CDR3 DNA reads TGTGCCAGCAGCGGGGGGACAGGGGGCCACCTCTTGAACACTGAAGCTTTCTTT. As protein: CASSGGTGGHLLNTEAFF.

The DNA for the CDR3 is TGTGCCAGCAGCCTTGGGACAGGACACCGGACACCCCTCCACTTT. It yields the protein CASSLGTGHRTPLHF. This sequence joins TRBV5-4 and TRBJ1-6; 8 bases map to TRBD1. The V segment lost 4 bases and the J segment 11 bases; nucleotides outside the gene matches: 11. CDR3 length: 15 amino acids. Germline V gene sequence: CDR1 SGHNT, CDR2 YYREEE (reference sequence).

The chain is built from TRBV6-1 and TRBJ1-4; 9 bases line up with TRBD1. V shed 1 base, J shed 7 bases, and the junction held 7 bases outside the gene matches. The CDR3 contains 16 residues. Germline values: CDR1 MNHNS, CDR2 SASEGT. The CDR3 coding sequence is TGTGCCAGCAGTGAAGAGAAAGGACAGGGGTCTGAAAAACTGTTTTTT. Translation: CASSEEKGQGSEKLFF.

This clone has only a few counts. This chain links TRBV9 with TRBJ1-2; TRBD1 might be the D (6 bases). Germline lookup yields CDR1 SGDLS and CDR2 YYNGEE. The CDR3 is 16 amino acids. V lost 0 bases and J 0 bases, leaving 12 bases between the germline ends. DNA of the CDR3: TGTGCCAGCAGCGTAGGGCAGGACAGTTCTAACTATGGCTACACCTTC. Amino acids: CASSVGQDSSNYGYTF.

This clone was recorded only once. V and J are TRBV19 and TRBJ2-1; D may match TRBD1 or TRBD2 (5 bases each). Between the trimmed V and J ends, which lost 5 bases and 7 bases, there was a span of 21 bases. Germline V lookup: CDR1 LNHDA, CDR2 SQIVND (reference sequence). The CDR3 runs to 16 residues. The CDR3 DNA sequence: TGTGCCAGTAGTCCCGTGGGGACGGGCGAGGGGAATGAGCAGTTCTTC. As protein: CASSPVGTGEGNEQFF. The full variable domain, with the rest looked up from reference TRBV19 and TRBJ2-1, is DGGITQSPKYLFRKEGQNVTLSCEQNLNHDAMYWYRQDPGQGLRLIYYSQIVNDFQKGDIAEGYSVSREKKESFPLTVTSAQKNPTAFYLCASSPVGTGEGNEQFFGPGTRLTVL.